The sequence of this T cell receptor (beta chain) was determined in a study of blood T cell repertoires in COVID-19. This clone was observed once. Authors' analysis steps: Estimated nucleated cell counts came from reference gene primer amplification. TCRdb's table, derived via immunoSEQ multiplex PCR, lists solely in-frame clones and lacks some. V, J and clone size reflect that table, while D and trimming were determined from the DNA. This sample carries hundreds of thousands of clones, 85% to 90% of them seen once, and the ten largest clones take roughly 0.84%. There are 16 residues in the CDR3. Per the germline V gene, CDR1 is SGHAT and CDR2 is FQNNGV. V shed 7 bases and J 5 bases; nucleotides not matched to a gene: 10.

This rearrangement joins TRBV11-2 to TRBJ2-1, with 11 nucleotides matching TRBD2. The sequence derives from a man aged 18 to 29 with COVID-19, enrolled during active disease. Sequenced material: peripheral blood. DNA for the CDR3: TGTGCCAGCACCACGGGTAGCGGGGGGGCACACAATGAGCAGTTCTTC. It codes for CASTTGSGGAHNEQFF.